This TCR beta chain was recovered during a study of regulatory T cells in long-lasting Graves disease. For the study at large: Graves' patients with a new diagnosis had received antithyroid drugs under 3 months.

Building the TCR beta libraries relied on iRepertoire HTBI primers, and CDR3 regions underwent Arm-PCR. TCRdb redid the calling of the multiplex PCR reads with MiXCR, one entry per CDR3 protein. The repertoire consists of under 300,000 distinct CDR3 sequences, with under 20% occurring once and the leading ten covering 14%. The CDR3 loop spans 15 amino acids. Germline loops: CDR1 SQVTM, CDR2 ANQGSEA. J lost 3 bases, V lost 7 bases, and 12 bases had no gene match. Study-wide results and limits: Favoring TRBV28, TRBJ1-2 and TRBJ2-5 was a feature seen in persistent disease.

Many counts were recorded for this clonotype. As yet, its antigen is unknown. Time point indicated: newly diagnosed GD, antithyroid drugs for less than 3 months. Scientists built the TCR library using RNA that was extracted from PBMCs. The same data also went into a second study, on T cells in Graves' hyperthyroidism and ophthalmopathy. That source notes: First-round RT-PCR targeting the TCR CDR3 was performed with the HTBI primer set. From stable hyperthyroidism, ophthalmopathy was set apart by a 13 V-J model.

This receptor was taken from a woman aged 30 to 39 with Graves disease. Sample: peripheral blood mononuclear cells (PBMCs), taken at new diagnosis, from a patient treated with antithyroid drugs. This sequence joins TRBV29-1 and TRBJ2-7, with 10 bases fitting TRBD1. The CDR3 sequence: CSGGGGQGELYEQYF. In DNA, the CDR3 is TGCAGCGGCGGGGGAGGACAGGGGGAACTCTACGAGCAGTACTTC.